This T cell receptor beta chain comes out of a study of blood T cell repertoires in COVID-19. Background on the study: Sample material is recorded as cDNA or gDNA derived from T cells, B-cell-depleted T cells, or PBMCs.

From germline, CDR1 is SGHNT and CDR2 YYREEE (reference sequence). J was trimmed by 5 bases and V by 4 bases; bases with no gene match: 10. The CDR3 is 15 amino acids. TCRdb's copy holds only in-frame clones and misses some; the assay was immunoSEQ multiplex PCR. The table lists some 120,000 clones, around four fifths of them singletons. The clonotype originates from a man between 65 and 85 years old with active or convalescent COVID-19. This chain joins TRBV5-4 and TRBJ2-7; 9 bases map to TRBD1. The sequenced sample was peripheral blood. The DNA of the CDR3 is TGTGCCAGCAGCAATTACAGGGGGCCCGGGGACGAGCAGTACTTC. Its translation is CASSNYRGPGDEQYF.